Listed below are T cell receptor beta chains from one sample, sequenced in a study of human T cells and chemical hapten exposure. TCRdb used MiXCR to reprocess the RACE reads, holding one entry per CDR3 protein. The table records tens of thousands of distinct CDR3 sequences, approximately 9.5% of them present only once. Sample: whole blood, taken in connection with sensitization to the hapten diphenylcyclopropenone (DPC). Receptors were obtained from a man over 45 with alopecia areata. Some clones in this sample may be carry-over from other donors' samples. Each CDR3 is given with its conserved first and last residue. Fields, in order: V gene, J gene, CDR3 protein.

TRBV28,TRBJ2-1,CASIDKRESFGEQFF
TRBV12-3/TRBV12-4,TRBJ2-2,CASSLAGLAVGGELFF
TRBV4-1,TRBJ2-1,CASSQVRQSGNEQFF
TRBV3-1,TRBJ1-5,CASSRTAEGGQPQHF
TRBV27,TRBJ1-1,CASSGNRGSLLFRTEAFF
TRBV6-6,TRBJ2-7,CASRQTGFSYEQYF
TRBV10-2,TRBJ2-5,CASRSSGQETQYF
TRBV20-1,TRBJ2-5,CSAPTESNQETQYF
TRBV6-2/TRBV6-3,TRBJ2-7,CASRETQGGYEQYF
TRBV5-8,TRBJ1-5,CASSPGASTHSNQPQHF
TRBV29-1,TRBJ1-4,CSVGGGREKLFF
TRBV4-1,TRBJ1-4,CASSQVMDRGHEKLFF
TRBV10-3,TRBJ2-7,CATSRSLTSYEQYF
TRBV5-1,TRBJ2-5,CASSREVGETQYF
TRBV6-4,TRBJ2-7,CASSEVITWGLLNSYEQYF
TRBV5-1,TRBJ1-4,CASSLGQGSEKLFF
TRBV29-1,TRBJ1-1,CSVFRFSDTEAFF
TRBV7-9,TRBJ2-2,CASSPQPRHLRNTGELFF
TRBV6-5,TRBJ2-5,CASSYSGTGETQYF
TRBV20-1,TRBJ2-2,CSARDIRDTGELFF
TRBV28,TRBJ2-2,CASSPTSGRTGELFF
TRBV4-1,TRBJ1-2,CASSQEDMTGAYYGYTF
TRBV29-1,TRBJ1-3,CSVVKNSGNTIYF
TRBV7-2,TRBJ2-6,CASSLATGANVLTF
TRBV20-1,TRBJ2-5,CSQNSGGQETQYF
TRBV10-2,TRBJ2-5,CASSVGQEIEETQYF
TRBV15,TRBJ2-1,CATAGLASYNEQFF
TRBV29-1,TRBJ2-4,CSVQQNIQYF
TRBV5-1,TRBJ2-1,CASSLTRIEDEQFF
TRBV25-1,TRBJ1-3,CASRLHEGNTIYF
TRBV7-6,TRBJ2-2,CASSPGLNTGELFF
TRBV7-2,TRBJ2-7,CASSLGLTTYEQYF
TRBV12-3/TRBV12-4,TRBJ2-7,CASGHTPGHLTSGQSYEQYF
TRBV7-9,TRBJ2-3,CASSFGGSGADTQYF
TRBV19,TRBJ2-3,CASSPPAGSHTQYF
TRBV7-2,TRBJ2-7,CASSSDFFSYEQYF
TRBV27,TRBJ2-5,CASSSLEYPETQYF
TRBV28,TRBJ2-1,CASTAGERNEQFF
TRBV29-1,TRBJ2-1,CSGGTSGYNEQFF
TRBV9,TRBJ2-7,CASSVDTREVYEQYF
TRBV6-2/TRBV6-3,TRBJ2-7,CASSYSSGGVNEQYF
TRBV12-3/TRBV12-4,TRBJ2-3,CASSLIDTQYF
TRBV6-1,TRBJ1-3,CASGSTVGAGNTIYF
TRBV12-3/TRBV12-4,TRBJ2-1,CASREREGGYNEQFF
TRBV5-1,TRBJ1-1,CASSMDRVGTEAFF
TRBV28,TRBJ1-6,CASSRGTVRTLHF
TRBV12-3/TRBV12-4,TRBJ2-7,CASSFRQGAVQYF
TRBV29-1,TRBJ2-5,CSVEDAPSVAGPQETQYF
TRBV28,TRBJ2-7,CASSSPHANYEQYF
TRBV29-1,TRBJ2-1,CSAAWLVENEQFF
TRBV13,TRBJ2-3,CASSLRGRTDTQYF
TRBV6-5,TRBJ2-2,CASRFGQFIPGKLFF
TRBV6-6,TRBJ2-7,CASFSAGGILEQYF
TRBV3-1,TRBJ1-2,CASSQENRRDGYTF
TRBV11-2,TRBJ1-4,CASSPRGGTNEKLFF
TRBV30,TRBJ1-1,CAWDRGQGGAEAFF
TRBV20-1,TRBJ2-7,CSAPASGSGEQYF